This entry describes one T cell receptor (beta chain). The data originate from a study of blood T cell repertoires in COVID-19. About the study: Donors in the United States, Italy and Spain gave samples during acute or convalescent COVID-19. The analysed material was cDNA or gDNA that came from T cells, B-cell-depleted T cells, or PBMCs.

In the authors' methods: By means of reference gene primer amplification, nucleated cell counts were estimated. Generated by immunoSEQ multiplex PCR, the TCRdb table keeps only in-frame clones and is missing some. Clone size and the V and J calls come from that table; the DNA yielded D and trimming. Of approximately 200,000 clones listed, roughly 80% are singletons. The V gene's germline CDR1 is MDHEN and CDR2 SYDVKM. The CDR3 is made up of 13 amino acids. V lost 8 bases and J lost 1; bases outside the gene matches: 3. The gene calls are TRBV28 and TRBJ2-5; 8 bases map to TRBD1. Sequenced material: peripheral blood. The clonotype originates from a woman aged 25-40 years with acute or convalescent COVID-19. CDR3 coding DNA: TGTGCCAGCCGCAGGGGGCCCCAAGAGACCCAGTACTTC. Translation gives CASRRGPQETQYF.